This T cell receptor (beta chain) came from a study of cytomegalovirus exposure and HLA in healthy donors (dated by TCRdb to 2015 to 2018). Background for the entire study: An earlier analysis of approximately 640 of the donors reported approximately 300 Gb of sequence data and roughly 100 million unique TCR beta sequences from about 180 million T cells. An early release that covered roughly 600 HLA-typed donors contained approximately 300 gigabases of sequencing data and 70 million to 100 million unique TCR sequences. Of the roughly 400 genotyped donors, 75% to 85% were placed in the genetic ancestry cluster associated with self-reported Caucasian donors. The study was designed to test whether signatures of past pathogen exposure could be identified by cataloging public T cell receptors. Using immunosequencing, the study profiled T cell repertoires from around 680 subjects and related those repertoires to cytomegalovirus serostatus. Besides the first cohort of about 730 subjects, a separate validation cohort made up of 95 to 150 different subjects was used. To predict cytomegalovirus infection status, the study combined high-throughput TCR immunosequencing, statistical association of individual TCRs with disease status, and machine learning. A later analysis re-examined previously published TCR beta repertoires from roughly 650 donors and added high-resolution HLA genotyping to investigate patterns of TCR occurrence. The later analysis used no new phenotypic data to find candidate immune exposures, relying instead on TCR beta sequences and their occurrence across donors. To decide whether each TCR beta V gene segment behaved as functional or pseudogenic, an earlier analysis of approximately 620 of the donors relied on high-throughput TCR beta sequencing. Donor age, sex, ethnicity and CMV serostatus were compiled together with the repertoire data. A later genetic analysis used genome-wide SNP genotypes for about 60% of the roughly 670 donors, treating that subset as a discovery cohort. All discovery cohort repertoires had been generated using a single sequencing platform. HLA typing covered class I and class II loci at four-digit resolution. The number of donors typed differed by locus, with roughly 620-630 for A, B, C, DRB1 and DQB1, around 500 for DQA1, approximately 570 for DPA1, and under 490 for DPB1. Because of strong linkage in the cohort, roughly five DR-DQ haplotypes were treated as single units for association and clustering. Across around 400 genotyped donors of the cohort, an average of approximately 240,000 unique TCR beta nucleotide sequences per donor were sequenced, and approximately 19% of those sequences were non-productive.

In total, roughly 670 healthy bone marrow donors made up the cohort. At the time of sampling, all cohort members were nominally healthy, though unrecorded immune exposures were likely present. The donor was CMV seropositive and belonged to the group of 250 to 300 seropositive cohort members. Each donor provided a peripheral blood sample, and peripheral blood mononuclear cells were used for TCR beta sequencing. The Qiagen DNeasy Blood Extraction Kit was used to extract genomic DNA from the blood cell samples. Study-level results and caveats: In a later analysis, TCR association rates were found to vary across HLA loci, with the most associated TCRs seen for DRB1 alleles and the fewest for HLA-C alleles. The presence/absence analyses assumed that sequencing depth was roughly uniform across donors, and that assumption may not be true. Three of the identified cytomegalovirus-associated TCR beta chains were confirmed in vitro to be specific for cytomegalovirus antigens. A later genetic analysis associated a missense DCLRE1C variant with V-gene and J-gene trimming of TCR beta chains, and an independent cohort replicated the association. A further reported finding was that TCR beta sequences accurately predicted the HLA-A and HLA-B alleles for most subjects in the first cohort. Assigning TCR associations to individual alleles was difficult when HLA alleles, especially DR and DQ, strongly co-occurred. Broadly in line with IMGT annotations, most TCR beta V segments showed up in productive rearrangements about 87% or about 30% of the time in an earlier analysis of 450 to 750 of the donors. According to a later genetic analysis, donors in an Asian-associated ancestry cluster had fewer N-insertions in productive TCRs than the approximately 610-donor mean. According to the authors, the approach could potentially be generalized to other disease states and immunological phenotypes. Several of the top co-occurrence clusters appeared to be linked to parvovirus B19, influenza, CMV and Epstein-Barr virus, according to a later analysis. A total of 164 TCR beta chains were listed by the study as associated with cytomegalovirus. A group of highly shared sequence variants was considered likely to be a technical artifact of the sequencing pipeline. Most CMV-associated TCR beta chains appeared to be HLA-restricted in a later analysis, and the HLA associations seemed to be driven largely by CMV exposure. The classifier was reported to diagnose cytomegalovirus status with high specificity and sensitivity in both the original cohort and the validation cohort. Linkage disequilibrium might explain the correlated functional status among segregating V segments, but an unknown experimental factor could not be ruled out. A later analysis associated 15,000 to 20,000 TCR beta sequences with specific HLA alleles at a false discovery rate of 0.05. Because some donors lacked HLA typing at each locus, the association tests relied only on the typed subset. Immune exposure information for the cohort was limited to CMV serostatus. Only TCR beta chains were sequenced in this cohort, and the absence of alpha or paired-chain data limited detectable features. A later analysis found that HLA-associated TCR beta chains were more clonally expanded and had lower generation probabilities than equally common non-associated chains. Across donors, most TCR sequences were observed very rarely, whereas some public TCRs were present in many individuals. Because counts were too low, some 16 rarely observed V segments, including chromosome 9 orphons, were excluded from the earlier analysis of several hundred of the donors.

On this clone itself: No cognate antigen has been identified for it. Nothing much larger sits one base from this clone, and base qualities are not available.

Library construction relied on the immunoSEQ multiplex PCR assay. A mixture of 60 forward primers for TCR Vbeta segments and 13 reverse primers for TCR Jbeta segments was used in the multiplex PCR. A multiplex PCR assay on genomic DNA amplified the CDR3 region of rearranged TCR beta genes. On the Illumina HiSeq System, the amplified TCR beta libraries were sequenced as 87-base-pair reads. The study's own analysis went as follows. A later analysis counted approximately 76 million unique TCR beta chains across the 650 to 700 repertoires, and roughly 11 million of these chains were shared by at least two donors. To remove PCR and sequencing errors, raw reads were error-corrected and collapsed into unique sequences using a nearest-neighbor algorithm that merged closely related sequences. To assign V, D and J gene segments, CDR3 sequences were aligned to IMGT reference sequences. For a sequence to be retained, a match of at least six nucleotides to both a V gene segment and a J gene segment was required. Rearrangements were called productive when the CDR3 lacked stop codons and stayed in frame with V and J; all others were non-productive. Following IMGT convention, CDR3 was defined as the stretch from the second conserved V-encoded cysteine to the conserved J-encoded phenylalanine. Sequences without an unambiguous match to a single V gene segment were excluded from the earlier analysis of about 600 of the donors. In an earlier analysis of approximately 550 of the donors, V segments were called functional above 56.7% productive rearrangements and were called segregating when the between-donor standard deviation exceeded 5%. A statistical classification framework was built for diagnosing cytomegalovirus status from the catalog of TCR beta chain sequences. In a later analysis, V and J genes were assigned by comparing TCR nucleotide sequences against IMGT/GENE-DB human TR gene sequences. In a later analysis, CDR3 sequences and most-parsimonious VDJ recombination scenarios were assigned using the TCRdist pipeline. In a later analysis, each TCR beta chain was defined by its CDR3 amino acid sequence together with its V-gene family, and reads lacking a unique V-gene family were excluded. To address suspected cross-contamination and a sequencing artifact, a later analysis removed a few hundred highly shared, low-generation-probability nucleotide sequences. In a later analysis, a clonal expansion index was calculated for each public chain from normalized within-repertoire ranks of inferred template counts. Generation probabilities in a later analysis came from a VDJ recombination model fitted to out-of-frame rearrangements, and those results were checked against IGoR. In a later analysis, hypergeometric tests were used to score TCR-TCR, TCR-HLA and TCR-CMV co-occurrence, with a repertoire-size bias correction applied to TCR pairs. False discovery rates were estimated in a later analysis by permuting HLA or CMV assignments 20 times. In a later analysis, co-occurring TCRs were grouped using DBSCAN, and TCRdist sequence similarity was added for clustering within HLA-allele-positive subsets. Repertoires with fewer than 30,000 or more than 120,000 public chains, plus five repertoires with anomalous nucleotide sharing, were excluded from co-occurrence clustering. The clones in this table, taken by TCRdb from immuneACCESS, are in-frame only. Not every clone is retained; where verified, under half of the shortfall comes from an unresolved V gene, and the cause of the rest is unknown. From that table come the V and J calls and clone size; the DNA was used to work out D and trimming. Present in this sample are 150,000 to 200,000 clones, approximately 85% of which were seen just once. The ten largest clones take up roughly 9.3% of the sample.

Sequencing input: PBMCs. The origin of this receptor is a man younger than 35 in good health and CMV-seropositive.

The CDR3 protein is CAWSVFSGQAIYGYTF. The DNA reads TGTGCCTGGAGTGTTTTTTCGGGACAGGCGATCTATGGCTACACCTTC. The chain is made from TRBV30 and TRBJ1-2, with TRBD1 matching 8 junction bases. From V the trimming removes 0 bases and from J it removes 4 bases, while the gene matches leave 10 bases of the junction unaccounted for. CDR1 is given as GTSNPN and CDR2 as SVGIG, both from the germline V gene (reference sequence). Counted from cysteine to phenylalanine, this CDR3 has 16 amino acids. Just CDR3 DNA is preserved here, 48 bases in frame from base 1.